Below are 27 T cell receptor beta chains sequenced from a single sample in a study of a mutant IDH1 vaccine in newly diagnosed glioma. TCRdb's copy holds only in-frame clones and misses some; the assay was immunoSEQ multiplex PCR. The data contain roughly 56,000 clones, approximately 80% of them singletons. These TCRs are of unknown antigen specificity. Noted time point: week 47, end of study. Alongside topical imiquimod, each dose of vaccine comprised 300 ug of mutant IDH1 20-mer peptide. Here the sequenced sample was PBMCs, taken from a glioma patient whose treatment included an IDH1 peptide vaccine. Receptors were obtained from a woman aged 35 to 49 with glioma. Some clones in this sample may be carry-over from other donors' samples.

The J gene is TRBJ1-4, the V gene TRBV5-7; maybe TRBD1 (5 bases). TRBV5-7 falls under the ORF class, with uncertain function. Trimming cost V 4 bases and J 13 bases, with 20 bases left between them. The CDR3 extends over 14 amino acids. The DNA of the CDR3 is TGTGCCAGCAGCCCTCTTCGCGCAGGGTTTAGACTGTTTTTT. As protein: CASSPLRAGFRLFF.

About this clone itself: One end of the junction fails to match germline, which may point to a read error. The gene calls are TRBV7-7 and TRBJ2-2, with 8 positions matching TRBD2. The V gene's germline CDR1 is SSHAT and CDR2 FNYEAQ (reference sequence). The CDR3 has 15 amino acids. CDR3 in DNA: TGTGCTAGCAGCTTCACTAGCGGAGCTACCGGGGAGCTGTTTTTT. Translating gives CASSFTSGATGELFF. Together with reference TRBV7-7 and TRBJ2-2, the CDR3 gives the full variable domain: GAGVSQSPRYKVTKRGQDVTLRCDPISSHATLYWYQQALGQGPEFLTYFNYEAQPDKSGLPSDRFSAERPEGSISTLTIQRTEQRDSAMYRCASSFTSGATGELFFGEGSRLTVL.

This rearrangement joins TRBV14 to TRBJ2-7; a possible D gene is TRBD2 (6 bases). Germline CDR1 and CDR2: SGHDN and FVKESK. V was cut by 5 bases and J by 3 bases, with 11 bases left in between. The CDR3 contains 13 residues. DNA for the CDR3: TGTGCCAGCAGCTTTGTCGGGGGCTACGAGCAGTACTTC. Residues: CASSFVGGYEQYF.

The rearrangement joins TRBV9 to TRBJ2-7; 7 bases fit TRBD2. The CDR3 is made up of 15 amino acids. V lost 0 bases and J lost 5; bases outside the gene matches: 8. Germline CDR1 and CDR2: SGDLS and YYNGEE. The chain's CDR3 is CASSVGEGGDHEQYF. The CDR3 coding sequence is TGTGCCAGCAGCGTAGGGGAGGGTGGGGACCACGAGCAGTACTTC.

The chain has TRBV6-1 and TRBJ1-6, with D possibly matching TRBD1 (5 bases). Germline CDR1 is MNHNS and CDR2 is SASEGT. CDR3 length: 14 residues. V lost 7 bases and J 1 base, leaving 8 bases between the germline ends. The CDR3 coding sequence is TGTGCCAGCAATACAGGATCCTATAATTCACCCCTCCACTTT. Its protein is CASNTGSYNSPLHF.

The chain joins TRBV27 to TRBJ2-7, with a tentative D call TRBD1 (5 bases). The CDR3 sequence is 12 residues long. CDR1 is MNHEY, CDR2 SMNVEV, per germline (reference sequence). Between the trimmed V and J ends, which lost 3 bases and 5 bases, there was a span of 8 bases. The CDR3 protein is CASSFQGHEQYF. In DNA form, the CDR3 reads TGTGCCAGCAGTTTTCAGGGCCACGAGCAGTACTTC.

This chain uses TRBV19 with TRBJ1-1; tentative D call: TRBD1 (5 bases). V shed 9 bases and J shed 3 bases, with 14 bases lying between them. Germline CDR1 LNHDA, CDR2 SQIVND (reference sequence). The CDR3 is 13 amino acids. CDR3 in amino acids: CASQLGPDTEAFF. The CDR3 region has the DNA TGTGCCAGCCAACTGGGGCCAGACACTGAAGCTTTCTTT.

The rearrangement links TRBV7-6 to TRBJ1-1; D is perhaps TRBD1 (5 bases). V was clipped by 3 bases and J by 3 bases, with 17 bases between them. Germline CDR1 reads SGHVS; CDR2 reads FNYEAQ. The CDR3 is 16 residues long. This CDR3 reads CASSLSGSGGDTEAFF. DNA of the CDR3: TGTGCCAGCAGCTTGTCCGGGTCGGGGGGAGACACTGAAGCTTTCTTT.

This clone was seen ten or more times. The rearrangement links TRBV10-3 to TRBJ1-2, with TRBD1 matching over 7 bases. The CDR3 length is 14 residues. CDR1 ENHRY and CDR2 SYGVKD come from the germline V gene. With 11 bases clipped from V and 0 bases from J, the junction kept 9 bases outside the gene matches. CDR3 sequence: CAVTGGQPNYGYTF. In nucleotides, the CDR3 is TGTGCCGTCACCGGGGGACAGCCTAACTATGGCTACACCTTC.

As to this clone: Additional DNA sequences in this sample encode the identical CDR3. The chain combines TRBV27 with TRBJ1-5; unclear D gene. This CDR3 has 12 amino acids. Trimming left V 3 bases short and J 7 bases short, with 7 bases between. Germline V gene sequence: CDR1 MNHEY, CDR2 SMNVEV (reference sequence). This chain's CDR3 is CASSFEGQPQHF. The CDR3 region has the DNA TGTGCCAGCAGTTTCGAGGGACAGCCCCAGCATTTT.

The rearrangement uses TRBV7-2 and TRBJ2-5; D gene unclear. There are 15 residues in the CDR3. Germline CDR1 SGHTA, CDR2 FQGNSA. Between the trimmed V and J ends, which lost 1 base and 1 base, there was a span of 10 bases. The CDR3 DNA sequence: TGTGCCAGCAGCTTAGAAGTCCTAATCCAAGAGACCCAGTACTTC. Translating gives CASSLEVLIQETQYF.

V and J are TRBV29-1 and TRBJ1-1; no clear D gene. This CDR3 region has 12 residues. Germline CDR1 SQVTM, CDR2 ANQGSEA. V lost 4 bases and J 4 bases, leaving 10 bases between the germline ends. CDR3 region: CSVVVSLTEAFF. Written as DNA, the CDR3 is TGCAGCGTTGTAGTCAGTCTCACTGAAGCTTTCTTT.

This sequence joins TRBV6-5 and TRBJ2-2, with no clear D. Trimming cost V 6 bases and J 3 bases, with 14 bases left between them. Germline V gene data show CDR1 as MNHEY and CDR2 as SVGAGI. This CDR3 has 15 residues. The CDR3 spells CASRTGIMHTGELFF. CDR3 nucleotide sequence: TGTGCCAGCAGGACGGGTATCATGCACACCGGGGAGCTGTTTTTT.

The genes are TRBV5-5 and TRBJ1-5, with TRBD1 identical over 10 bases. V trimming: 4 bases; J trimming: 5 bases; junction bases outside the gene matches: 6. CDR1 and CDR2 (germline): SGHKS, YYEKEE (reference sequence). CDR3 length: 15 amino acids. This chain's CDR3 is CASSPRDRGYQPQHF. The CDR3 nucleotides read TGTGCCAGCAGCCCCCGGGACAGGGGCTATCAGCCCCAGCATTTT. The full variable domain, completed using reference TRBV5-5 and TRBJ1-5, is DAGVTQSPTHLIKTRGQQVTLRCSPISGHKSVSWYQQVLGQGPQFIFQYYEKEERGRGNFPDRFSARQFPNYSSELNVNALLLGDSALYLCASSPRDRGYQPQHFGDGTRLSIL.

This rearrangement joins TRBV5-6 to TRBJ1-4; D is perhaps TRBD1 (6 bases). V lost 0 bases and J lost 2, with 14 bases in between. This CDR3 is 17 amino acids long. Germline lookup yields CDR1 SGHDT and CDR2 YYEEEE. CDR3 coding DNA: TGTGCCAGCAGCTTGGCCCACGTGGGGGCTACTAATGAAAAACTGTTTTTT. Amino acids: CASSLAHVGATNEKLFF. Full variable domain (missing parts from reference TRBV5-6 and TRBJ1-4): DAGVTQSPTHLIKTRGQQVTLRCSPKSGHDTVSWYQQALGQGPQFIFQYYEEEERQRGNFPDRFSGHQFPNYSSELNVNALLLGDSALYLCASSLAHVGATNEKLFFGSGTQLSVL.

The chain employs TRBV2 and TRBJ2-5; unclear D gene. Germline V lookup: CDR1 SNHLY, CDR2 FYNNEI. The CDR3 is 13 amino acids. Trimming stripped 3 bases from V and 2 bases from J, with 7 bases between. As DNA, the CDR3 is TGTGCCAGCAGTGAGTCAATACAAGAGACCCAGTACTTC. It encodes CASSESIQETQYF. Looking up the rest from reference TRBV2 and TRBJ2-5 gives the full variable domain: EPEVTQTPSHQVTQMGQEVILRCVPISNHLYFYWYRQILGQKVEFLVSFYNNEISEKSEIFDDQFSVERPDGSNFTLKIRSTKLEDSAMYFCASSESIQETQYFGPGTRLLVL.

This clone was seen only once. The V gene is TRBV9, the J gene TRBJ1-2; D not certain. CDR1 SGDLS and CDR2 YYNGEE come from the germline V gene. This CDR3 has 14 amino acids. The ends were cut back, 2 bases at V and 8 bases at J, with 16 bases in the middle. The CDR3 coding sequence is TGTGCCAGCAGCGTGGGGAACCCTCTGGGCGGCTACACCTTC. This gives the protein CASSVGNPLGGYTF. Combining the CDR3 with reference TRBV9 and TRBJ1-2 gives the whole variable domain DSGVTQTPKHLITATGQRVTLRCSPRSGDLSVYWYQQSLDQGLQFLIQYYNGEERAKGNILERFSAQQFPDLHSELNLSSLELGDSALYFCASSVGNPLGGYTFGSGTRLTVV.

This chain uses TRBV4-3 with TRBJ1-2; 7 nucleotides match TRBD1. CDR1 LGHNA and CDR2 YSLEER come from the germline V gene. V dropped 0 bases and J dropped 0; count of bases not matched to a gene: 7. The CDR3 extends over 17 amino acids. The CDR3 spells CASSQDRRQGANYGYTF. DNA of the CDR3: TGCGCCAGCAGCCAAGATCGGCGGCAGGGGGCTAACTATGGCTACACCTTC.

J is TRBJ2-5 and V is TRBV12-5; D is unresolved. The ends were cut back, 4 bases at V and 3 bases at J, with 12 bases in the middle. Germline V lookup: CDR1 LGHNT, CDR2 FRNRAP. This CDR3 is built from 14 residues. The DNA for the CDR3 is TGTGCTAGTGGTTCCCTCCGGCAAAAAGAGACCCAGTACTTC. The encoded protein is CASGSLRQKETQYF.

V usage is TRBV5-4 and J usage is TRBJ1-2; TRBD1 matches at 8 bases. Germline V CDR1 and CDR2: SGHNT, YYREEE (reference sequence). There are 12 residues in the CDR3. V dropped 7 bases and J dropped 8; count of bases not matched to a gene: 7. The CDR3: CASSDRASGYTF. In DNA form, the CDR3 reads TGTGCCAGCTCGGACAGGGCGAGCGGCTACACCTTC.

The chain links TRBV7-8 to TRBJ1-1, with TRBD1 matching 7 bases. The CDR3 totals 14 residues. Germline CDR1 is SGHVS and CDR2 is FQNEAQ. With 2 bases clipped from V and 3 bases from J, the junction kept 3 bases outside the gene matches. CDR3 DNA: TGTGCCAGCAGCTTAAGACAGGGATACACTGAAGCTTTCTTT. As protein: CASSLRQGYTEAFF.

The chain is built from TRBV2 and TRBJ1-4; D gene unclear. Germline CDR1 and CDR2: SNHLY and FYNNEI. The CDR3 is made up of 13 amino acids. V shed 6 bases and J shed 7 bases, with 12 bases lying between them. The DNA of the CDR3 is TGTGCCAGCAGCGAGCTTAAGGGTGAAAAACTGTTTTTT. Amino acid sequence: CASSELKGEKLFF. Complete variable domain (other parts from reference TRBV2 and TRBJ1-4): EPEVTQTPSHQVTQMGQEVILRCVPISNHLYFYWYRQILGQKVEFLVSFYNNEISEKSEIFDDQFSVERPDGSNFTLKIRSTKLEDSAMYFCASSELKGEKLFFGSGTQLSVL.

The chain has TRBV11-2 and TRBJ1-5; D is possibly TRBD1 (5 bases). V lost 1 base to trimming and J lost 2 bases, with 9 bases between them. Germline assignment: CDR1 SGHAT and CDR2 FQNNGV. This CDR3 contains 15 residues. The CDR3 bases are TGTGCCAGCAGCTTAGGGCGAGGGGGCAATCAGCCCCAGCATTTT. It is translated as CASSLGRGGNQPQHF. Full variable domain (rest looked up from reference TRBV11-2 and TRBJ1-5): EAGVAQSPRYKIIEKRQSVAFWCNPISGHATLYWYQQILGQGPKLLIQFQNNGVVDDSQLPKDRFSAERLKGVDSTLKIQPAKLEDSAVYLCASSLGRGGNQPQHFGDGTRLSIL.

This clone was seen a few times. The chain carries TRBV2 and TRBJ2-1; 7 positions match TRBD1. The CDR3 has 17 amino acids. CDR1 and CDR2 from the germline V gene are SNHLY and FYNNEI. V lost 2 bases and J lost 6; bases outside the gene matches: 13. CDR3 protein: CASSERQGRRIGNEQFF. The DNA of the CDR3 is TGTGCCAGCAGTGAACGACAGGGTCGAAGGATTGGCAATGAGCAGTTCTTC. The variable domain in full, completed from reference TRBV2 and TRBJ2-1, reads EPEVTQTPSHQVTQMGQEVILRCVPISNHLYFYWYRQILGQKVEFLVSFYNNEISEKSEIFDDQFSVERPDGSNFTLKIRSTKLEDSAMYFCASSERQGRRIGNEQFFGPGTRLTVL.

This sequence joins TRBV7-8 and TRBJ2-2; 7 positions agree with TRBD2. The CDR3 contains 16 residues. Germline V gene data show CDR1 as SGHVS and CDR2 as FQNEAQ. The J segment lost 2 bases and the V segment lost 1 base, leaving 4 bases of the junction unmatched. The CDR3 loop is CASSLGRGLNTGELFF. The CDR3 nucleotides are TGTGCCAGCAGCTTAGGGCGGGGGTTAAACACCGGGGAGCTGTTTTTT.

This clone was counted between two and nine times. V gene TRBV7-3 combines with J gene TRBJ1-3; 8 nucleotides agree with TRBD1. Germline trimming cut 5 bases from V and 2 bases from J; bases unmatched to any gene: 2. The germline gives CDR1 SGHTA, CDR2 FQGTGA. The length of the CDR3 is 14 residues. The DNA of the CDR3 is TGTGCCAGCAGCCTGACAGGGGCTGGAAACACCATATATTTT. It codes for CASSLTGAGNTIYF.

The genes are TRBV12-5 and TRBJ1-1; tentatively, D is TRBD1 (6 bases). The germline gives CDR1 LGHNT, CDR2 FRNRAP. The CDR3 has 15 residues. Trimming shortened V by 3 bases and J by 5 bases, and 16 bases separated the two germline ends. The CDR3 coding sequence is TGTGCTAGTGGTTTACAATGGGGGGCCAGAACTGAAGCTTTCTTT. Its translation is CASGLQWGARTEAFF.